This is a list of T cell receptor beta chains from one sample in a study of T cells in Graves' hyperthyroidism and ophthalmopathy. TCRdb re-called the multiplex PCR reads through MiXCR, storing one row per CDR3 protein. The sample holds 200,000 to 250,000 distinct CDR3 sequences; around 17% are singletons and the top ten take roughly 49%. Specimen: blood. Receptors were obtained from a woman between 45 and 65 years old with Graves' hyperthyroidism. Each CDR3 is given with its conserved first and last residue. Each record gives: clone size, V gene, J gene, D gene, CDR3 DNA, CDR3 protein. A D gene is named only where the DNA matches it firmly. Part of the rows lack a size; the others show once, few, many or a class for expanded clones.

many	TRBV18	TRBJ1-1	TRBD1	TGTGCCAGCTCACGAGGGACAGGGGGCGCGGTGACTGAAGCTTTCTTT	CASSRGTGGAVTEAFF
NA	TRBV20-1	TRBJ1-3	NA	TGCAGTGCTAGGGAGGGGGGAAGAAACACCATATATTTT	CSAREGGRNTIYF
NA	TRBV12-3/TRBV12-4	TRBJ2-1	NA	TGTGCCAGCATCTCCCAACTACTAGGCGAGCAGTTCTTC	CASISQLLGEQFF
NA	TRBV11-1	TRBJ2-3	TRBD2	TGTGCCAGCAGCCATCGGACTAGCGGGAGTTTTGGAGATACGCAGTATTTT	CASSHRTSGSFGDTQYF
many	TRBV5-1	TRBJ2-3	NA	TGCGCCAGCAGCCCCCGCGGTAGCGGCAACACAGATACGCAGTATTTT	CASSPRGSGNTDTQYF
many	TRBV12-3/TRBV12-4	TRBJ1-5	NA	TGTGCCAGCACCTTCCGGGCCCGACAGGATAGCAATCAGCCCCAGCATTTT	CASTFRARQDSNQPQHF
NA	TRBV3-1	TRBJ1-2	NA	TGTGCCAGCAGCCGCCTAACCCTCCCAGATGGAGGCTACACCTTC	CASSRLTLPDGGYTF
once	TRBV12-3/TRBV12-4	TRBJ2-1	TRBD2	TGTGCCAGCAGTCCCTGGGGACTAGCAGACAATGAGCAGTTCTTC	CASSPWGLADNEQFF
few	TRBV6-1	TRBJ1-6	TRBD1	TGTGCCAGCACCGAAGTCCAGGGACAGGGGTATTCACCCCTCCACTTT	CASTEVQGQGYSPLHF
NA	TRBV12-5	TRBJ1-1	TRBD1	TGTGCTAGTGACATAGGACAGGTGAACACTGAAGCTTTCTTT	CASDIGQVNTEAFF
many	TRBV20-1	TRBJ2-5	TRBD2	TGCAGTGCCCTCGCGGGGACTAGCAGACAAGAGACCCAGTACTTC	CSALAGTSRQETQYF
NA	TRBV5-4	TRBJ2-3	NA	TGTGCCAGCAGCTTGTCTTTTACGGGAAACACAGATACGCAGTATTTT	CASSLSFTGNTDTQYF
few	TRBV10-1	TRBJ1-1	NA	TGCGCCAGCAGTGAGTCAGGGACCGCTGAAGCTTTCTTT	CASSESGTAEAFF
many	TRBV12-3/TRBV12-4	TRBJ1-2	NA	TGTGCCAGCAGTTTGTCGGCCAGTATCCTGAATGGCTACACCTTC	CASSLSASILNGYTF
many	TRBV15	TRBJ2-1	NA	TGTGCCACCAGCAGAGATAGACTTGCCCCCTACAATGAGCAGTTCTTC	CATSRDRLAPYNEQFF
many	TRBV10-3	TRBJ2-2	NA	TGTGCCATCAGCTTCCAGGGTTCCGGGGAGCTGTTTTTT	CAISFQGSGELFF
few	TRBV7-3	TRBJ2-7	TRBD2	TGTGCCAGCAGCTTCCTAGCGGGATACGAGCAGTACTTC	CASSFLAGYEQYF
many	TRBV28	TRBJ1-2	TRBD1	TGTGCCAGCGGGGAGGGACAGGGGCTCTATGGCTACACCTTC	CASGEGQGLYGYTF
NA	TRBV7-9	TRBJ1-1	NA	TGTGCCAGCAGCTTATCTGGGGATTTCACTGAAGCTTTCTTT	CASSLSGDFTEAFF
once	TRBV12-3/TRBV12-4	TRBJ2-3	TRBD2	TGTGCCAGCAGCTCCGGACTAGCGGGAGGCTGGGCGGATACGCAGTATTTT	CASSSGLAGGWADTQYF
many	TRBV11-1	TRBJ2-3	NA	TGTGCCAGCAGCTCCTTGAAGGCGGGAAACACAGATACGCAGTATTTT	CASSSLKAGNTDTQYF
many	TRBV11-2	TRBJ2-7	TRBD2	TGTGCCAGCAGCTTAGTAGCGGGAGTCGGGGCCTACGAGCAGTACTTC	CASSLVAGVGAYEQYF
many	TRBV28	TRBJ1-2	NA	TGTGCCAGCAGTCAGGGAGACAACTATGGCTACACCTTC	CASSQGDNYGYTF
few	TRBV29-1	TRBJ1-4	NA	TGCAGCGTCAATCAGGGGCGGGGTGAAAAACTGTTTTTT	CSVNQGRGEKLFF
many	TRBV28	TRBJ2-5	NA	TGTGCCAGCAGTTCCCCCCGGAGGAAGGTAGAGACCCAGTACTTC	CASSSPRRKVETQYF
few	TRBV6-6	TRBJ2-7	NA	TGTGCCAGCAGTTACAACAGGCGCGTTGAGCAGTACTTC	CASSYNRRVEQYF
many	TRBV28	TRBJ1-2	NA	TGTGCCAGCAGTTGGTCGATGTCCGGGGGAGACTATGGCTACACCTTC	CASSWSMSGGDYGYTF
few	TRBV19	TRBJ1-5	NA	TGTGCCAGTAACCGGGACCTAAATCAGCCCCAGCATTTT	CASNRDLNQPQHF
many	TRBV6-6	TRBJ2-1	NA	TGTGCCAGCAGTTACTTTCGAGCGGTCAATGAGCAGTTCTTC	CASSYFRAVNEQFF
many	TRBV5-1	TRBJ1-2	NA	TGCGCCAGCAGCTCGACAGCGGCTAACTATGGCTACACCTTC	CASSSTAANYGYTF
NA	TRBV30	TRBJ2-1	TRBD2	TGTGCCTGGAGAGCGACTAGCGGGAGGCTGCACAATGAGCAGTTCTTC	CAWRATSGRLHNEQFF
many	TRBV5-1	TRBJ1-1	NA	TGCGCCAGCAGCTTGAGGGAACTGGGCAGGGGGAACACTGAAGCTTTCTTT	CASSLRELGRGNTEAFF
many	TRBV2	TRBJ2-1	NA	TGTGCCAGCAGGGTTAGCAATGAGCAGTTCTTC	CASRVSNEQFF
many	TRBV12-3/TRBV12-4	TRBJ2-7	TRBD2	TGTGCCAGCAGTGCTAGCGGGAGATACGAGCAGTACTTC	CASSASGRYEQYF
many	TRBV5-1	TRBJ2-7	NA	TGCGCCAGCACCGATCACTACGAGCAGTACTTC	CASTDHYEQYF
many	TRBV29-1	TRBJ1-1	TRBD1	TGCAGCGTTAGTAACAGGGGTGACACTGAAGCTTTCTTT	CSVSNRGDTEAFF
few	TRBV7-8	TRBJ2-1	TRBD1	TGTGCCAGCAGCTTAGCAGGGGGCTTTCACAATGAGCAGTTCTTC	CASSLAGGFHNEQFF
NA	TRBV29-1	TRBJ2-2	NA	TGCAGCGTTGGGGGGCGCGGGGAGCTGTTTTTT	CSVGGRGELFF
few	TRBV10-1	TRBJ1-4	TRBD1	TGCGCCAGCAGTGAGGCGGCAGGGGGAGAAAAACTGTTTTTT	CASSEAAGGEKLFF
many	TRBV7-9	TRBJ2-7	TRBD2	TGTGCCAGCAGGAGCGGGAGCAAATACGAGCAGTACTTC	CASRSGSKYEQYF
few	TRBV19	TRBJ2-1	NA	TGTGCCAGTAGGGGCCTCTCCAATGAGCAGTTCTTC	CASRGLSNEQFF
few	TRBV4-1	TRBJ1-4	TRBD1	TGCGCCAGCAGACGACAGGGGAATAATGAAAAACTGTTTTTT	CASRRQGNNEKLFF
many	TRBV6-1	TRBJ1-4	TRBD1	TGTGCCAGCAGGACCGGGACAGCGGGGGCAAATGAAAAACTGTTTTTT	CASRTGTAGANEKLFF
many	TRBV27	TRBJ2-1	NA	TGTGCCAGCAGCCAGTCAAACAATGAGCAGTTCTTC	CASSQSNNEQFF